The T cell receptor beta chain under discussion was sequenced for a study of cytotoxic CD8 clonotypes in ibrutinib-treated CLL (dated by TCRdb to the early 2020s). The study in broad terms: The cohort included more than 14 treatment-naive and 11 to 12 relapsed/refractory patients; approximately 17 were IGHV unmutated. On average, each sample yielded roughly 250,000 productive templates and over 90,000 productive rearrangements. Cryopreserved peripheral blood mononuclear cells were collected before treatment, at response, and at either disease progression or sustained remission. Responses were partial in 24 patients and complete in 2; after median about 63 months follow-up, 14 stayed in remission and roughly twelve progressed. Of the 86 people in the trial, 25 to 30 had longitudinal samples available. Every sample from remission and from progressive disease was obtained while the patients were still on ibrutinib. The response samples were drawn at a median of roughly eleven months into treatment, with a range of about 6 to 40 months. Paper-wide results and their limitations: Public clonotypes were rare and either contracted or stayed stable during treatment, and the rise in clonality at ibrutinib response reflected the expansion of private clonotypes. Lymph node repertoires were not examined, and the timing of sampling was not matched between patients in sustained remission and those whose disease progressed. Clonality rose at ibrutinib response, remained stable during sustained remission, and dropped back toward baseline at progression. Baseline clonality was found to be higher than that of age-matched healthy donors and was strongly correlated with circulating CD8+ T-cell counts.

The CDR3 goes from the cysteine to the phenylalanine over 15 residues. The read is trimmed to its CDR3 DNA, 45 bases read in frame from base 1. Looking up the germline V gene yields CDR1 SGHRS and CDR2 YFSETQ. V trim: 4 bases; J trim: 3 bases; unmatched bases: 8. On a MiSeq, deep resolution sequencing aimed for a depth between 1 in 1 million and 1 in 200,000 T cells, with each clonotype covered 10x on average. The immunoSEQ hsTCRB Kit was used to generate the TCR beta libraries. For the original study's pipeline: The data were analyzed with ImmunoSEQ Analyzer and ImmunoSEQ Data Assistant, and V, D and J gene assignments followed IMGT definitions. Clonality, which ranges from 0 to 1, was calculated as one minus the normalized Shannon entropy of productive rearrangement frequencies. Only overrepresented clonotypes making up at least 0.05% of the repertoire of each patient were included in the public clonotype analysis. Some twelve repertoires from age-matched healthy donors, obtained from immuneACCESS, served as clonality controls. The immuneACCESS repertoire file appears here via TCRdb, limited to in-frame rearrangements. These files lack a portion of the clones; in checked studies, under half of the deficit traces to unresolved V genes, and the cause of the others is not known. That table furnishes V, J and clone size, whereas the DNA furnished D and trimming. The sample table lists 120,000 to 150,000 clones, approximately 80% of them with a count of one. In total, the top ten clones hold 28% of the sample.

As regards this clone: The antigen it binds to is not known. No qualities accompany the bases; no much larger clone lies one base away.

Sample time point, as interpreted from the label and publication: more than 10 months on ibrutinib. For TCR beta library preparation, approximately 1.9 micrograms of genomic DNA was extracted from cryopreserved PBMCs. High-throughput TCR beta sequencing was performed on longitudinal blood samples from CLL patients receiving ibrutinib monotherapy. The patients were enrolled in a single-center, open-label phase 2 trial of ibrutinib monotherapy. This material consisted of PBMCs, taken after 12 months of ibrutinib treatment. This sequence originates from a human donor with chronic lymphocytic leukemia. This chain is built from TRBV5-1 and TRBJ2-7; a stretch of 9 junction bases matches TRBD1. Here the CDR3 is given as CASSLGGTGIYEQYF. DNA sequence: TGCGCCAGCAGCCTAGGAGGGACAGGGATCTACGAGCAGTACTTC.